This T cell receptor (beta chain) came from a study of T cell responses to AZD1222 COVID-19 vaccine. Broader study findings: Sampling that yielded the repertoires occurred only after the peak T cell response. Nearly half of spike-specific TCRs reportedly target variant regions that are unmutated in the B.1.351 and B.1.1.7 variants.

V lost 0 bases to trimming and J lost 4 bases, with 12 bases between them. The CDR3 extends over 15 amino acids. The germline gives CDR1 MNHEY, CDR2 SVGEGT. TCRdb's copy holds only in-frame clones and misses some; the assay was immunoSEQ multiplex PCR. The sample shows 90,000 to 150,000 clones, around 89% of them seen only once. As for this clone: The antigen is not known.

The sample here was peripheral blood, taken on day 0 of AZD1222 vaccination. This clonotype originated in an adult in good health. The chain combines TRBV6-2 or TRBV6-3 with TRBJ1-2; perhaps TRBD1 as D (6 bases). CDR3 nucleotides: TGTGCCAGCAGTTACTCGATCGACAGGTTCTATGGCTACACCTTC. It specifies CASSYSIDRFYGYTF.